These 18 T cell receptor beta chains originate from one sample sequenced in a study of T cell responses to AZD1222 COVID-19 vaccine. This table comes from immunoSEQ multiplex PCR, and its TCRdb copy is limited to in-frame clones, with some not included. The table shows 85,000 to 120,000 clones, with 80% to 95% occurring only once. The input for sequencing was peripheral blood, taken 28 days after the second AZD1222 dose. These receptors originate from an adult who received the AZD1222 COVID-19 vaccine.

The chain uses TRBV6-2 or TRBV6-3 and TRBJ1-2; D ambiguous. Per germline, CDR1 MNHEY and CDR2 SVGEGT. The germline V and J ends were trimmed by 5 bases and 6 bases, with 7 bases remaining between them. This CDR3 contains 11 residues. The CDR3: CASSLHDGYTF. The DNA for the CDR3 is TGTGCCAGCAGTCTCCATGATGGCTACACCTTC.

The chain employs TRBV7-9 and TRBJ1-3; D possibly corresponds to TRBD1 (6 bases). V lost 1 base, J lost 8 bases, and 9 bases lay in between. In germline, CDR1 is SEHNR, CDR2 FQNEAQ (reference sequence). This CDR3 spans 13 amino acids. As DNA, the CDR3 is TGTGCCAGCAGCTTAGACAGGGTTTACACCATATATTTT. The encoded protein is CASSLDRVYTIYF.

The CDR3 region is CASSDLGRARVNEQFF. For the CDR3, the DNA is TGTGCCAGCAGTGACTTGGGTAGGGCGAGGGTCAATGAGCAGTTCTTC. V and J are TRBV6-4 and TRBJ2-1, with TRBD2 as a possible D gene (5 bases). V was clipped by 1 base and J by 6 bases, with 16 bases between them. The CDR3 is 16 residues long. Looked up from germline, CDR1 is MRHNA and CDR2 is SNTAGT.

The rearrangement links TRBV7-2 to TRBJ1-2; TRBD1 agrees at 9 bases. In germline, CDR1 is SGHTA, CDR2 FQGNSA. The CDR3 sequence is 16 residues long. Germline trimming cut 4 bases from V and 6 bases from J; bases unmatched to any gene: 12. Here the CDR3 DNA reads TGTGCCAGCAGCTCTAGAGGCGGGACAGGGATTAATGGCTACACCTTC. As protein: CASSSRGGTGINGYTF.

V and J are TRBV9 and TRBJ2-5; D ambiguous. Germline V gene lookup returns CDR1 SGDLS and CDR2 YYNGEE. The CDR3 spans 14 residues. The V and J ends lost 0 bases and 0 bases respectively, with 6 bases between them. CDR3 region: CASSVGRNQETQYF. In DNA, the CDR3 is TGTGCCAGCAGCGTAGGTCGTAACCAAGAGACCCAGTACTTC.

The rearrangement links TRBV10-3 to TRBJ2-7; D is unresolved. Germline CDR1 and CDR2: ENHRY and SYGVKD. CDR3 length: 13 residues. The germline V and J ends were trimmed by 8 bases and 3 bases, with 14 bases remaining between them. The CDR3 bases are TGTGCCATCTCAACGTTCGACAACTACGAGCAGTACTTC. Its protein is CAISTFDNYEQYF.

This chain links TRBV19 with TRBJ2-7; D gene uncertain. This CDR3 has 15 amino acids. V lost 3 bases and J lost 0, with 12 bases in between. Germline V CDR1 and CDR2: LNHDA, SQIVND (reference sequence). CDR3 sequence reads: CASSIDTRLSYEQYF. Written as DNA, the CDR3 is TGTGCCAGTAGTATCGACACGCGGCTCTCCTACGAGCAGTACTTC.

The chain joins TRBV11-3 to TRBJ2-2; D gene ambiguous. Germline V lookup: CDR1 SGHNT, CDR2 YENEEA. V lost 2 bases and J 7 bases, leaving 8 bases between the germline ends. This CDR3 spans 13 amino acids. The CDR3 region is CASSLNIDGELFF. In DNA, the CDR3 is TGTGCCAGCAGCTTAAATATCGACGGGGAGCTGTTTTTT.

The rearrangement links TRBV19 to TRBJ2-6; 8 positions agree with TRBD1. This CDR3 is built from 16 residues. Germline values: CDR1 LNHDA, CDR2 SQIVND (reference sequence). V lost 5 bases to trimming and J lost 3 bases; unmatched junction nucleotides: 6. CDR3: CASSRQGAGGANVLTF. In DNA form, the CDR3 reads TGTGCCAGTAGTCGGCAGGGGGCAGGTGGGGCCAACGTCCTGACTTTC.

This chain joins TRBV6-5 and TRBJ1-5; no definite D call. This CDR3 has 13 amino acids. The V gene lost 0 bases and the J gene lost 6 bases, with 6 bases spanning the gap. Germline V gene data show CDR1 as MNHEY and CDR2 as SVGAGI. CDR3 region: CASSYSAGQPQHF. In DNA, the CDR3 is TGTGCCAGCAGTTACTCGGCGGGTCAGCCCCAGCATTTT.

This sequence joins TRBV10-3 and TRBJ2-3; 12 bases are a match to TRBD2. The ends lost 6 bases at V and 6 bases at J; junction bases unmatched: 7. Germline V lookup: CDR1 ENHRY, CDR2 SYGVKD. The CDR3 runs to 15 residues. The CDR3 reads CAISNTGTSGDTQYF. CDR3 DNA sequence: TGTGCCATCAGCAATACCGGGACTAGCGGGGATACGCAGTATTTT.

The chain carries TRBV12-3 or TRBV12-4 and TRBJ1-2; D remains ambiguous. V shed 1 base and J shed 4 bases, with 7 bases lying between them. The CDR3 runs 13 residues. The CDR3 coding sequence is TGTGCCAGCAGTTTAGATAGGGTCTATGGCTACACCTTC. Translation gives CASSLDRVYGYTF.

The V and J genes are TRBV18 and TRBJ2-7; perhaps TRBD2 as D (6 bases). CDR1 is KGHSH and CDR2 is LQKENI in the germline V gene. V dropped 2 bases and J dropped 3 bases, with 17 bases sitting between them. The length of the CDR3 is 16 residues. This CDR3 reads CASSPSTSTPLYEQYF. CDR3 nucleotide sequence: TGTGCCAGCTCACCATCGACTAGTACCCCGCTCTACGAGCAGTACTTC.

The V gene is TRBV4-1, the J gene TRBJ2-3; 7 bases fit TRBD1. The CDR3 totals 17 residues. The germline V gene encodes CDR1 MGHRA and CDR2 YSYEKL. V shed 1 base, J shed 0 bases, and the junction held 7 bases outside the gene matches. The chain's CDR3 is CASSQVGRGFSTDTQYF. The DNA of the CDR3 is TGCGCCAGCAGCCAAGTTGGCAGGGGGTTTAGCACAGATACGCAGTATTTT.

The chain couples TRBV9 to TRBJ2-1, with 9 bases lining up with TRBD1. The CDR3 sequence is 15 residues long. V lost 2 bases and J lost 7; bases outside the gene matches: 7. Germline CDR1 is SGDLS and CDR2 is YYNGEE. CDR3 DNA sequence: TGTGCCAGCAGCGTCCCGGGACAGGGCAGGAATGAGCAGTTCTTC. Protein: CASSVPGQGRNEQFF.

This sequence joins TRBV7-9 and TRBJ2-7; D ambiguous. Trimming left V 3 bases short and J 0 bases short, with 6 bases between. Germline CDR1 reads SEHNR; CDR2 reads FQNEAQ (reference sequence). This CDR3 has 13 residues. As DNA, the CDR3 is TGTGCCAGCAGCTTTCTTGGCTCCTACGAGCAGTACTTC. Its translation: CASSFLGSYEQYF. The full variable domain, its missing parts supplied by reference TRBV7-9 and TRBJ2-7, is DTGVSQNPRHKITKRGQNVTFRCDPISEHNRLYWYRQTLGQGPEFLTYFQNEAQLEKSRLLSDRFSAERPKGSFSTLEIQRTEQGDSAMYLCASSFLGSYEQYFGPGTRLTVT.

The chain joins TRBV12-5 to TRBJ2-7; D call uncertain. Germline V gene data show CDR1 as LGHNT and CDR2 as FRNRAP. CDR3 size: 10 residues. Trimming removed 5 bases at V and 3 bases at J, with 2 bases between. CDR3 protein: CASGDYEQYF. The CDR3, as DNA: TGTGCTAGTGGTGACTACGAGCAGTACTTC.

J is TRBJ1-1 and V is TRBV7-2, with TRBD1 identical over 8 bases. The germline V gene encodes CDR1 SGHTA and CDR2 FQGNSA. With V trimmed by 3 bases and J by 0 bases, 3 bases remained unmatched. The CDR3 spans 15 residues. The CDR3 protein is CASSFGQGLNTEAFF. CDR3 nucleotides: TGTGCCAGCAGCTTTGGACAGGGTTTGAACACTGAAGCTTTCTTT.